This T cell receptor (beta chain) is drawn from a study of OX40 agonist ivuxolimab in advanced cancers. The repertoire was sequenced with immunoSEQ multiplex PCR; TCRdb's copy has only in-frame clones and lacks some. This sample has roughly 16,000 clones, with 73% found just once. About this clone: The target antigen is unknown.

Study observations and caveats: The authors did not determine the antigen specificity of the expanded peripheral T cells.

Germline values: CDR1 SGHTA, CDR2 FQGTGA. V shed 5 bases, J shed 6 bases, and the junction held 8 bases outside the gene matches. There are 14 residues in the CDR3. The receptor comes from an adult with an advanced solid tumor such as melanoma, head and neck, liver or kidney cancer. The sample was CD4+ or CD8+ T cells sorted from blood, taken in a trial of the OX40 agonist ivuxolimab. The chain recombines TRBV7-3 with TRBJ2-3, with 7 bases aligning to TRBD2. The CDR3 spells CASSRSLAADTQYF. The CDR3 DNA reads TGTGCCAGCAGCCGCTCCCTAGCGGCCGATACGCAGTATTTT.